This T cell receptor (beta chain) was captured by sequencing in a study of cytomegalovirus exposure and HLA in healthy donors. The PCR ran on 60 Vbeta and 13 Jbeta primers. Some clones are missing from TCRdb's copy, which holds only in-frame ones; the method was immunoSEQ multiplex PCR. The table lists 200,000 or so clones, 70% to 85% of them singletons. Germline CDR1 and CDR2: LGHNA and YSLEER. V gave up 0 bases and J gave up 6 bases, with 9 bases separating them. This CDR3 has 13 residues. Though nominally healthy at sampling, donors likely had unrecorded immune exposures. The V call is TRBV4-3, the J call TRBJ2-7; no definite D call. The sample consisted of PBMCs. This clonotype was obtained from a boy under 10 years old in good health and CMV-seronegative. The CDR3 coding sequence is TGCGCCAGCAGCCAAGATGAGCCAGGCGAGCAGTACTTC. Protein: CASSQDEPGEQYF.